This T cell receptor beta chain emerged from a study of cytomegalovirus exposure and HLA in healthy donors. PCR primers comprised 60 Vbeta and 13 Jbeta primers. The data were produced by immunoSEQ multiplex PCR, yet TCRdb's version contains in-frame clones alone and is incomplete. The record lists 45,000 to 60,000 clones, of which the ten most abundant hold about 2.3%. The CDR3 consists of 12 residues. V was pared by 2 bases and J by 10 bases, with 12 bases between. Germline CDR1 and CDR2: SQVTM and ANQGSEA. This receptor was taken from a female donor in good health and CMV-seronegative. The chain is built from TRBV29-1 and TRBJ2-1; D may be TRBD2 (6 bases). Sequences were obtained from PBMCs. CDR3 amino acids: CSVEIGRDEQFF. The CDR3 nucleotides read TGCAGCGTTGAAATCGGGAGAGACGAGCAGTTCTTC.